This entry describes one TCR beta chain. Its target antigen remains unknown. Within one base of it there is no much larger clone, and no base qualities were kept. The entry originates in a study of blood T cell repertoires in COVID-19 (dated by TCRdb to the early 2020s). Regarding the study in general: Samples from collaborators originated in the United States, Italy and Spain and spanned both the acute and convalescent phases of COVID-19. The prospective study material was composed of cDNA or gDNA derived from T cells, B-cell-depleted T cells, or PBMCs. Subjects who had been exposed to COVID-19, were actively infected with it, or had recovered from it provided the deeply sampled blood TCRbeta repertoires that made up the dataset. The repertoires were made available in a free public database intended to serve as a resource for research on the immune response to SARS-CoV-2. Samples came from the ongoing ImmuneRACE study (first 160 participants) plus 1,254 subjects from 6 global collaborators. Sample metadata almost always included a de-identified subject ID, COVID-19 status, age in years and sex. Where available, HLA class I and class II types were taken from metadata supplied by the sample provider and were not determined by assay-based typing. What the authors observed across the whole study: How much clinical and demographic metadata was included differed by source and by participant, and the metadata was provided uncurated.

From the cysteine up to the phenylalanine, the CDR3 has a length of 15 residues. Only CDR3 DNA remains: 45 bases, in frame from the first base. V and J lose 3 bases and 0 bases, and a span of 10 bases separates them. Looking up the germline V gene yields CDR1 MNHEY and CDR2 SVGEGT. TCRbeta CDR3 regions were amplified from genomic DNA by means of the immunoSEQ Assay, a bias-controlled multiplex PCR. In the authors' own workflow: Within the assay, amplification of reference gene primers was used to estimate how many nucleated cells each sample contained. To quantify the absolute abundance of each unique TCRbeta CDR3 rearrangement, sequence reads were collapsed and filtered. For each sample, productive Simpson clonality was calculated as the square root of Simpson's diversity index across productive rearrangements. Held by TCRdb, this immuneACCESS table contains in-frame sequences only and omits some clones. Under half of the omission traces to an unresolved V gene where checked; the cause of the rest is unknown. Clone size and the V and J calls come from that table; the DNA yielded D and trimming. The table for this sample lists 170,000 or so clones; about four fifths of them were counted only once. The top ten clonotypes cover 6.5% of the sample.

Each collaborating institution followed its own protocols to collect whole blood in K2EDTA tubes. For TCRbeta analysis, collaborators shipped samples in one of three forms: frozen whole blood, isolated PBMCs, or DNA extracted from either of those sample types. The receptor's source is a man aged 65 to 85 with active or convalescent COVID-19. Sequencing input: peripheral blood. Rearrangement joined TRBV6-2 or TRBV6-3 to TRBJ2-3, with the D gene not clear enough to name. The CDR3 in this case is CASSYGQESTDTQYF. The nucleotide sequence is TGTGCCAGCAGTTATGGGCAGGAAAGCACAGATACGCAGTATTTT.